The sequence of this T cell receptor (beta chain) was determined in a study of shared clonotypes between healthy human individuals (TCRdb year 2020). General notes on the study: Three men and a couple of women, aged 18 to 49 years, made up the cohort. To increase sequencing depth and limit assay-specific biases, different laboratories used diverse techniques to prepare libraries and sequence TCR repertoires. Per donor, leukapheresis produced somewhere between about 0.94 and 9 billion PBMCs. For each donor, CD4 naive and CD4 memory were each run on three plates, CD8 naive on two plates, and CD8 memory on one plate. Blood TCR repertoires of five healthy adults were deeply sequenced to estimate repertoire size and the extent of clonotype sharing between individuals.

Germline trimming amounts to 4 bases on V and 10 bases on J, with 18 as the count of junction bases outside the gene matches. The CDR3 contains 17 residues, cysteine and phenylalanine counted. The retained sequence is limited to the CDR3, 51 bases, with the frame set at the first base. Looking up the germline V gene yields CDR1 MGHRA and CDR2 YSYEKL. Results and caveats for the whole study, not just this receptor: Clonotypes shared by all four sorted-subset donors showed higher generation probabilities than non-shared clonotypes. Pairwise subsampling led to the expectation that sequencing depth would affect the degree of clonotype sharing among donors. Naive subsets generally had larger estimated clonotype richness than memory subsets did. Across a handful of donors, roughly 5% of naive CD4, roughly 3.4% of naive CD8, about 2.3% of memory CD4, and under 0.45% of memory CD8 clonotypes were shared. Only blood was sampled, and tissue TCR repertoires likely differ from those in blood. Incomplete sequencing was indicated by rarefaction of sorted-subset datasets, despite the large sequencing depth. The small number of donors limited the genetic and exposure-history diversity represented.

Concerning this clone: Its recognized antigen is unknown. No much larger clone is present one base from it, and per-base qualities are unavailable.

Using the deep immunoSEQ assay, TCR CDR3 regions were amplified from genomic DNA by multiplex PCR. Extracted genomic DNA from each cell subset was distributed evenly across all wells of several immunoSEQ 96-well plates, and each plate was treated as a replicate. For sorted subsets, around 200 ng genomic DNA, equal to 30,000 or so T cell genomes, was loaded into each replicate PCR. Purified libraries were quantified with a Qubit 3.0 fluorometer, sized on a Bioanalyzer 2100, and re-quantified with the KAPA Library Quantification kit. Every immunoSEQ 96-well plate was sequenced on a dedicated single-read 150-cycle Illumina NextSeq 550 flow cell. The paper's data handling went like this. Because the immunoSEQ output included only junctional sequences and no quality scores, the filtering could not be the same as the filtering used for full-length reads. Sequences were annotated with PyIR, a Python wrapper for IgBLAST v1.9, using IMGT germline references to assign V/J genes and CDR3. Reads were removed for weak V/J assignments (E-value above 1e-6), missing CDR3, stop codons, out-of-frame junctions, or ambiguous translated residues. A V3J clonotype was defined by an identical inferred V gene, J gene, and CDR3 amino acid sequence. Percentage overlap between repertoires was computed as shared unique clonotypes divided by the size of the smaller repertoire. RTK rarefaction, the Chao1 estimator, and Recon v2.1 estimates of unobserved clonotypes were used to assess repertoire richness. Generation probabilities were computed with OLGA for all TCRbeta clonotypes obtained by the gDNA method from several donors. The table was pulled from immuneACCESS by TCRdb, which kept in-frame rearrangements only. Such tables lose some clones; where checked, under half of the loss comes from unresolved V genes, and the rest has no known cause. V and J calls and clone size are copied from that table; D and trimming were computed from the DNA. The sample table lists roughly 1 million clones, about three quarters of them with a count of one. Approximately 1.5% of the sample lies in the top ten.

The donors were healthy, HIV-negative adults with no recently reported acute infections or vaccinations. Only Caucasian adults living in Nashville, Tennessee, USA were represented among the donors. CD4+ T cells were enriched by magnetic negative selection, after which naive cells were positively selected on CD45RA and the negative fraction was taken as the memory subset. Blood was obtained by leukapheresis, after which PBMCs were separated by Ficoll-Histopaque density gradient centrifugation and cryopreserved in liquid nitrogen vapor phase. Analytical flow cytometry was used to check the purity and quantity of each magnetically sorted T cell population. Genomic DNA was isolated from every sorted fraction and measured by UV absorbance on a Nanodrop 2000c.

In this chain, TRBV4-1 is recombined with TRBJ2-1, with 8 bases in between that match TRBD2. The specimen was memory CD4+ T cells sorted from blood. Interpreted using the paper, the cell subset or site label stands for: CD45RA-negative fraction. The clonotype comes from a man aged 18-30 years in good health. CDR3 region: CASSRIGFAGGAGEQFF. The DNA reads TGCGCCAGCAGCCGGATCGGGTTTGCCGGGGGGGCAGGGGAGCAGTTCTTC.